This TCR beta chain was obtained from a study of T cells in Graves' hyperthyroidism and ophthalmopathy. This clonotype was picked up many times. Amplification yielded TCR beta CDR3 regions, with RNA transcripts as the source. The TCR CDR3 was amplified in a first-round RT-PCR using the HTBI primer set. TCRdb itself ran the multiplex PCR reads through MiXCR, one entry per CDR3 protein. The sample lists a few hundred thousand distinct CDR3 sequences, more than 15% occurring once. Trimming took off 6 bases at V and 1 base at J, with 18 bases between the two ends. This CDR3 has 16 amino acids. Sequencing input: blood. The chain links TRBV12-3 or TRBV12-4 to TRBJ2-5, with D possibly TRBD2 on 6 matching bases. The receptor's source is a woman in her late teens or twenties with Graves' ophthalmopathy. The CDR3 DNA is TGTGCCAGCAGGGCCCTAGGGTTAGCGGTCCAAGAGACCCAGTACTTC. It is translated as CASRALGLAVQETQYF.